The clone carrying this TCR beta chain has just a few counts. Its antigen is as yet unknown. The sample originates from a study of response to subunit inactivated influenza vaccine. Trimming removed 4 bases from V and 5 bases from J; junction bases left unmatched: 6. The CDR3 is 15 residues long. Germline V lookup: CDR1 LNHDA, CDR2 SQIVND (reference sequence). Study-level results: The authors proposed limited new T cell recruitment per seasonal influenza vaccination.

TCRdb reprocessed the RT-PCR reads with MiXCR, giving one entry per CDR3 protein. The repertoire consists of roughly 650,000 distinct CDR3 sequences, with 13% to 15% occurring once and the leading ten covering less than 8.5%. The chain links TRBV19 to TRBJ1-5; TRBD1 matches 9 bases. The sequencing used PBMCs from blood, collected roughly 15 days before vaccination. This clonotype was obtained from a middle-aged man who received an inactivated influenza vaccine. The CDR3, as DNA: TGTGCCAGTAGTACCGTACAGGGGGCCGATCAGCCCCAGCATTTT. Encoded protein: CASSTVQGADQPQHF. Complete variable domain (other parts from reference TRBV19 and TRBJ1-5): DGGITQSPKYLFRKEGQNVTLSCEQNLNHDAMYWYRQDPGQGLRLIYYSQIVNDFQKGDIAEGYSVSREKKESFPLTVTSAQKNPTAFYLCASSTVQGADQPQHFGDGTRLSIL.